The 21 T cell receptor beta chains in this list originate from one sample, sequenced in a study of post-analysis software for immune sequencing data. Unique molecular identifiers tagged the TCR beta cDNA libraries. One entry per CDR3 protein results from TCRdb running MiXCR on the PCR reads. This repertoire shows hundreds of thousands of distinct CDR3 sequences, roughly 50% found once; its top ten account for approximately 4.4%. Their antigens remain unidentified. Whole-study results and caveats: Patients showed TRBV5-6, TRBV5-1 and TRBV20-1 among roughly 5 TRBV segments more frequent than in controls.

Material: blood. These receptors came from a girl aged 10 to 17 with multiple sclerosis.

The V gene is TRBV27, the J gene TRBJ2-7, with TRBD2 identical over 10 bases. Germline V gene sequence: CDR1 MNHEY, CDR2 SMNVEV (reference sequence). Trimming cost V 6 bases and J 3 bases; bases outside gene matches: 5. This CDR3 has 14 residues. Here the CDR3 DNA reads TGTGCCAGCAGCCAGGGACTAGCGATCTACGAGCAGTACTTC. This translates into CASSQGLAIYEQYF.

The CDR3: CSVETRRTGPYEQYF. The CDR3, as DNA: TGCAGCGTCGAAACTAGACGGACAGGACCCTACGAGCAGTACTTC. The V call is TRBV29-1, the J call TRBJ2-7; 7 positions agree with TRBD1. The CDR3 consists of 15 residues. V trimming: 6 bases; J trimming: 2 bases; junction bases outside the gene matches: 13. Germline V gene data show CDR1 as SQVTM and CDR2 as ANQGSEA.

Turning to this clonotype: The junction does not match germline at one end; this may be a read error. The chain uses TRBV29-1 and TRBJ2-1; tentative D call: TRBD2 (5 bases). The CDR3 spans 13 residues. CDR1 and CDR2 from the germline V gene are SQVTM and ANQGSEA. The CDR3 bases are TGCAGCGCTGAACAGCGGAACAATGAGGAGCAGTTCTTC. It yields the protein CSAEQRNNEEQFF.

This clonotype has more than one count but fewer than ten. The V call is TRBV3-1, the J call TRBJ2-5; 7 bases map to TRBD2. Matching the DNA end better, TRBJ2-7 makes the J call doubtful. CDR1 is LGHDT, CDR2 YNNKEL, per germline (reference sequence). This CDR3 has 16 residues. This CDR3 reads CASSQDINGGRGEQYF. As DNA, the CDR3 is TGTGCCAGCAGCCAAGATATAAACGGGGGGAGAGGCGAGCAGTACTTC.

The rearrangement uses TRBV20-1 and TRBJ2-1; D gene unclear. The CDR3 is made up of 16 amino acids. V lost 6 bases to trimming and J lost 1 base, with 19 bases between them. Looked up from germline, CDR1 is DFQATT and CDR2 is SNEGSKA (reference sequence). CDR3 DNA sequence: TGCAGTGCCCGAGAAGGATCTGTTAGGTCCTACAATGAGCAGTTCTTC. Translation: CSAREGSVRSYNEQFF.

As to this clonotype: This could be a read error, since a much larger clone is one nucleotide away. CDR3 in DNA: TGTGCCAGCAGCTTAGGTAGCTCCTGCAATGAGCAGTTCTTC. Its translation is CASSLGSSCNEQFF. The J gene is TRBJ2-1, the V gene TRBV7-9; D is uncertain. Germline loops: CDR1 SEHNR, CDR2 FQNEAQ (reference sequence). The CDR3 covers 14 residues. Combining the CDR3 with reference TRBV7-9 and TRBJ2-1 gives the whole variable domain DTGVSQNPRHKITKRGQNVTFRCDPISEHNRLYWYRQTLGQGPEFLTYFQNEAQLEKSRLLSDRFSAERPKGSFSTLEIQRTEQGDSAMYLCASSLGSSCNEQFFGPGTRLTVL.

The J gene is TRBJ2-1, the V gene TRBV5-1, with TRBD2 identical over 13 bases. The germline CDR1 and CDR2 sequences are SGHRS and YFSETQ. The junction had 7 bases not matched to a gene; V was cut back by 1 base and J by 9 bases. The CDR3 runs to 16 residues. The CDR3 loop reads CASSLTTSGGISEQFF. The CDR3 region has the DNA TGCGCCAGCAGCTTGACGACTAGCGGGGGGATTAGTGAGCAGTTCTTC.

V and J are TRBV2 and TRBJ2-7; TRBD2 matches 8 bases. V lost 8 bases, J lost 3 bases, and 9 bases stayed unmatched. Germline V gene sequence: CDR1 SNHLY, CDR2 FYNNEI. This CDR3 spans 14 amino acids. DNA for the CDR3: TGTGCCAGCTCCTTCGCGGGAGGATACTACGAGCAGTACTTC. This gives the protein CASSFAGGYYEQYF.

This clonotype was seen only a few times. The chain joins TRBV20-1 to TRBJ2-5; the D gene is possibly TRBD2 (6 bases). The CDR3 has 13 amino acids. Trimming removed 0 bases from V and 5 bases from J, with 10 bases in between. Germline loops: CDR1 DFQATT, CDR2 SNEGSKA (reference sequence). The CDR3 nucleotides are TGCAGTGCTAGAGACGGGAGCCGGGAGACCCAGTACTTC. Translated, it gives CSARDGSRETQYF.

The chain joins TRBV4-1 to TRBJ1-5; D not resolved. Germline CDR1 is MGHRA and CDR2 is YSYEKL. The CDR3 is 13 residues long. V was clipped by 0 bases and J by 5 bases, with 5 bases between them. Here the CDR3 DNA reads TGCGCCAGCAGCCAAGATCATTATCAGCCCCAGCATTTT. Protein: CASSQDHYQPQHF.

This chain uses TRBV9 with TRBJ2-1; a weak D match, TRBD2 (6 bases). CDR1 and CDR2 (germline): SGDLS, YYNGEE. The CDR3 is 13 amino acids. With 3 bases removed from V and 9 bases from J, the gap between germline ends came to 13 bases. The CDR3 here is CASSGGLRSEQFF. CDR3 sequence (DNA): TGTGCCAGCAGCGGGGGACTTCGGTCTGAGCAGTTCTTC.

The genes are TRBV20-1 and TRBJ2-7; perhaps TRBD1 as D (6 bases). The CDR3 sequence is 13 residues long. V lost 5 bases to trimming and J lost 7 bases, with 18 bases between them. Germline CDR1 is DFQATT and CDR2 is SNEGSKA (reference sequence). This chain's CDR3 is CSAGDTAKGEQYF. Written as DNA, the CDR3 is TGCAGTGCTGGGGACACTGCTAAGGGGGAGCAGTACTTC.

The genes are TRBV12-3 or TRBV12-4 and TRBJ2-3; D not resolved. V lost 6 bases and J lost 5, with 9 bases in between. The CDR3 is 12 residues long. The CDR3: CASSPEVDTQYF. The CDR3 coding sequence is TGTGCCAGCAGCCCCGAGGTAGATACGCAGTATTTT.

The J gene is TRBJ1-2, the V gene TRBV5-1; D possibly corresponds to TRBD1 (5 bases). This CDR3 comprises 15 residues. Germline CDR1 reads SGHRS; CDR2 reads YFSETQ. The ends were cut back, 0 bases at V and 0 bases at J, with 9 bases in the middle. The CDR3 spells CASSLGGTPNYGYTF. The CDR3 nucleotides read TGCGCCAGCAGCTTGGGGGGGACCCCTAACTATGGCTACACCTTC.

The J gene is TRBJ2-5, the V gene TRBV10-3; TRBD1 agrees at 7 bases. CDR3 length equals 12 residues. Germline lookup yields CDR1 ENHRY and CDR2 SYGVKD. Trimming cost V 3 bases and J 5 bases; bases outside gene matches: 0. CDR3 amino acids: CAISDRGETQYF. The CDR3 coding sequence is TGTGCCATCAGTGACAGGGGGGAGACCCAGTACTTC.

V is TRBV7-8 and J is TRBJ2-1; 8 positions match TRBD2. The CDR3 runs to 15 residues. V dropped 3 bases and J dropped 5; count of bases not matched to a gene: 6. Germline V gives CDR1 SGHVS, CDR2 FQNEAQ. Here the CDR3 reads CASSFRRGADNEQFF. CDR3 sequence (DNA): TGTGCCAGCAGCTTTAGGCGGGGGGCCGACAATGAGCAGTTCTTC.

This clonotype was seen a few times. The chain joins TRBV6-4 to TRBJ2-1, with D tentatively TRBD2 (6 bases). Germline loops: CDR1 MRHNA, CDR2 SNTAGT. Trimming cost V 6 bases and J 6 bases, with 15 bases left between them. The CDR3 has 14 amino acids. The CDR3 bases are TGTGCCAGCAGCTCCTCTAGCGAGTCCAATGAGCAGTTCTTC. Encoded protein: CASSSSSESNEQFF.

This clonotype is a singleton in its sample. The rearrangement links TRBV7-2 to TRBJ1-2; D gene uncertain. The germline CDR1 and CDR2 sequences are SGHTA and FQGNSA. With 0 bases removed from V and 3 bases from J, the gap between germline ends came to 8 bases. CDR3 size: 14 residues. CDR3 amino acids: CASSLADTDYGYTF. Written as DNA, the CDR3 is TGTGCCAGCAGCTTAGCGGATACGGACTATGGCTACACCTTC.

This chain uses TRBV7-2 with TRBJ2-3; D gene ambiguous. The CDR3 is made up of 17 amino acids. The germline CDR1 and CDR2 sequences are SGHTA and FQGNSA. V gave up 1 base and J gave up 0 bases, with 14 bases separating them. The CDR3 loop reads CASSLVNRRPSTDTQYF. CDR3 sequence (DNA): TGTGCCAGCAGCTTAGTGAATCGAAGACCTAGCACAGATACGCAGTATTTT. The variable domain in full, with the rest retrieved from reference TRBV7-2 and TRBJ2-3, is GAGVSQSPSNKVTEKGKDVELRCDPISGHTALYWYRQSLGQGLEFLIYFQGNSAPDKSGLPSDRFSAERTGGSVSTLTIQRTQQEDSAVYLCASSLVNRRPSTDTQYFGPGTRLTVL.

The chain uses TRBV6-4 and TRBJ2-3; TRBD2 aligns across 8 bases. Germline V gene lookup returns CDR1 MRHNA and CDR2 SNTAGT. J gave up 4 bases and V 2 bases, and 8 bases lay outside the gene matches. The CDR3 loop spans 16 amino acids. The DNA of the CDR3 is TGTGCCAGCAGTGACGTCGGGACTAGGGGGGCAGATACGCAGTATTTT. This translates into CASSDVGTRGADTQYF.

This rearrangement joins TRBV20-1 to TRBJ2-1; 9 bases align to TRBD1. Germline V gives CDR1 DFQATT, CDR2 SNEGSKA (reference sequence). This CDR3 is 17 amino acids long. Unmatched junction bases numbered 10, after V lost 4 bases and J lost 0 bases. Here the CDR3 reads CSAKGTGMAGSYNEQFF. The CDR3 DNA follows: TGCAGTGCTAAAGGGACAGGGATGGCGGGCTCCTACAATGAGCAGTTCTTC.